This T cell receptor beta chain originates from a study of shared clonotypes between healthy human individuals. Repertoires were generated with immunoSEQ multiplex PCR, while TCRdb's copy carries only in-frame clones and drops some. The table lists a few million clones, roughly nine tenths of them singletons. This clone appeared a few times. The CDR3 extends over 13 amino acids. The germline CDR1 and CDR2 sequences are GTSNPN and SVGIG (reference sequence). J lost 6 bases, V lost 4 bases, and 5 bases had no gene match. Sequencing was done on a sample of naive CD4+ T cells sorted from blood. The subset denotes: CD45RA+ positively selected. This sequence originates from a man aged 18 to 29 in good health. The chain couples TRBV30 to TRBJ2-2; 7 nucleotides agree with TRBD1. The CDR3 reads CAWNRDSPGELFF. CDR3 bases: TGTGCCTGGAACCGGGACAGTCCCGGGGAGCTGTTTTTT. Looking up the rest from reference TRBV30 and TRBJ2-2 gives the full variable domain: SQTIHQWPATLVQPVGSPLSLECTVEGTSNPNLYWYRQAAGRGLQLLFYSVGIGQISSEVPQNLSASRPQDRQFILSSKKLLLSDSGFYLCAWNRDSPGELFFGEGSRLTVL.